The rows below give T cell receptor beta chains drawn from one sample of a study of blood T cells in healthy people across ages. TCRdb reanalysed the 5' RACE reads using MiXCR and keeps one entry per CDR3 protein. The table lists some 750,000 distinct CDR3 sequences, about 24% of them singletons, with about 22% in the top ten. The sequenced sample was blood. These receptors were obtained from an older man in good health. The CDR3 runs from the conserved cysteine through the conserved F or W. The D gene is left open where the match is weak. Clone sizes are given selectively: once, few, many, or a class where the clone is expanded.

J: TRBJ2-3
V: TRBV7-2
length: 16
size: .
D: TRBD2
DNA: TGTGCCAGCAGCTTCGAGCGGGGAGATCGCACAGATACGCAGTATTTT
CDR3: CASSFERGDRTDTQYF

J: TRBJ2-3
V: TRBV19
length: 14
size: few
D: .
DNA: TGTGCCAGTAGAAAAGATGGGAGCACAGATACGCAGTATTTT
CDR3: CASRKDGSTDTQYF

J: TRBJ1-5
V: TRBV12-3/TRBV12-4
length: 14
size: .
D: .
DNA: TGTGCCAGCAGCCCCAAGCGGGGAGAACGGCCCCAGCATTTT
CDR3: CASSPKRGERPQHF

J: TRBJ2-2
V: TRBV7-9
length: 15
size: .
D: .
DNA: TGTGCCAGCAGCTTAGAGCAGACTTTATACGGGGAGCTGTTTTTT
CDR3: CASSLEQTLYGELFF

J: TRBJ2-6
V: TRBV12-3/TRBV12-4
length: 15
size: .
D: .
DNA: TGTGCCAGCAGTTTTTCGGGCTCTGGGGCCAACGTCCTGACTTTC
CDR3: CASSFSGSGANVLTF

J: TRBJ1-1
V: TRBV29-1
length: 14
size: .
D: .
DNA: TGCAGCGGCCGGTTATCTATGGGGCCATCAACAGCTTTCTTT
CDR3: CSGRLSMGPSTAFF

J: TRBJ1-1
V: TRBV30
length: 15
size: .
D: .
DNA: TGTGCCTGGAGCCCGGGCAGGGGTGGGTTTCCTGAAGCTTTCTTT
CDR3: CAWSPGRGGFPEAFF

J: TRBJ2-3
V: TRBV20-1
length: 15
size: .
D: TRBD2
DNA: TGCAGTGCTAGAGGGGGAGCGGGGATCACAGATACGCAGTATTTT
CDR3: CSARGGAGITDTQYF

J: TRBJ1-6
V: TRBV25-1
length: 14
size: .
D: .
DNA: TGTGCCAGCAGAGGGACACGTAATAATTCACCCCTCCACTTT
CDR3: CASRGTRNNSPLHF

J: TRBJ2-1
V: TRBV11-2
length: 11
size: .
D: .
DNA: TGTGCCAGCAGCTACAGCTATGAGCAGTTCTTC
CDR3: CASSYSYEQFF

J: TRBJ2-5
V: TRBV20-1
length: 15
size: many
D: .
DNA: TGCAGTGCTCCTAAATCAGGCGTTACACAAGAGACCCAGTACTTC
CDR3: CSAPKSGVTQETQYF

J: TRBJ2-3
V: TRBV20-1
length: 15
size: few
D: .
DNA: TGCAGTGCTACCTCCCGTAAGGGTTTCACAGATACGCAGTATTTT
CDR3: CSATSRKGFTDTQYF

J: TRBJ2-7
V: TRBV6-6
length: 13
size: .
D: .
DNA: TGTGCCAGCAGTCCCAGGGAACTTAACGAGCAGTACTTC
CDR3: CASSPRELNEQYF

J: TRBJ2-7
V: TRBV19
length: 13
size: .
D: .
DNA: TGTGCCAGTAGTACCGGGACACGCTACGAGCAGTACTTC
CDR3: CASSTGTRYEQYF

J: TRBJ2-4
V: TRBV3-1
length: 14
size: few
D: .
DNA: TGTGCCAGCAGCCAAGTGACGGGGCAAGACATTCAGTACTTC
CDR3: CASSQVTGQDIQYF

J: TRBJ2-1
V: TRBV6-2/TRBV6-3
length: 14
size: few
D: TRBD2
DNA: TGTGCCAGCAGCAGACTAGCAACCAGTAATGAGCAGTTCTTC
CDR3: CASSRLATSNEQFF

J: TRBJ2-1
V: TRBV5-1
length: 12
size: few
D: .
DNA: TGCGCCAGCAGCCCCCAGTACAATGAGCAGTTCTTC
CDR3: CASSPQYNEQFF

J: TRBJ2-4
V: TRBV20-1
length: 13
size: .
D: .
DNA: TGCAGTGCTCGAGGCCCGACGGAAAACATTCAGTACTTC
CDR3: CSARGPTENIQYF

J: TRBJ2-3
V: TRBV12-3/TRBV12-4
length: 16
size: .
D: TRBD2
DNA: TGTGCCAGCAGCCCCACTAGCGGGGCCCCCACAGATACGCAGTATTTT
CDR3: CASSPTSGAPTDTQYF

J: TRBJ1-2
V: TRBV6-5
length: 12
size: .
D: .
DNA: TGTGCCAGCAGCCATGAGGGCTTTGGCTACACCTTC
CDR3: CASSHEGFGYTF

J: TRBJ2-1
V: TRBV12-3/TRBV12-4
length: 15
size: few
D: .
DNA: TGTGCCAGCAGTTTACTGGTAGGGATCCTCAATGAGCAGTTCTTC
CDR3: CASSLLVGILNEQFF

J: TRBJ2-1
V: TRBV3-1
length: 16
size: few
D: TRBD2
DNA: TGTGCCAGCAGCCAAGACGTGGGCGGGGGTTACAATGAGCAGTTCTTC
CDR3: CASSQDVGGGYNEQFF

J: TRBJ2-1
V: TRBV24-1
length: 16
size: .
D: TRBD2
DNA: TGTGCCACCAGTGATTTGGGTGGGAGGGGTATCAATGAGCAGTTCTTC
CDR3: CATSDLGGRGINEQFF

J: TRBJ2-3
V: TRBV20-1
length: 15
size: few
D: TRBD2
DNA: TGCAGTGCTAGGAGACTAGCGGTTAGCACAGATACGCAGTATTTT
CDR3: CSARRLAVSTDTQYF

J: TRBJ1-1
V: TRBV10-2
length: 15
size: .
D: .
DNA: TGCGCCAGCAGTGAGAGAGGCACCTTGAACACTGAAGCTTTCTTT
CDR3: CASSERGTLNTEAFF

J: TRBJ2-2
V: TRBV3-1
length: 13
size: .
D: TRBD1
DNA: TGTGCCAGCAGCTACGGACAGGCCCGGGAGCTGTTTTTT
CDR3: CASSYGQARELFF

J: TRBJ1-4
V: TRBV6-5
length: 14
size: many
D: TRBD1
DNA: TGTGCCAGCAGTTGGGGACAGTCAAATGAAAAACTGTTTTTT
CDR3: CASSWGQSNEKLFF

J: TRBJ1-1
V: TRBV2
length: 13
size: .
D: .
DNA: TGTGCCAGCAGTGATATAGCCAACACTGAAGCTTTCTTT
CDR3: CASSDIANTEAFF

J: TRBJ2-3
V: TRBV5-1
length: 16
size: .
D: .
DNA: TGCGCCAGCAGCCCCGGCGGACTATCTAACTTTGATACGCAGTATTTT
CDR3: CASSPGGLSNFDTQYF

J: TRBJ2-3
V: TRBV9
length: 14
size: many
D: TRBD2
DNA: TGTGCCAGCAGCCAAGGACTAGCGGGTGATACGCAGTATTTT
CDR3: CASSQGLAGDTQYF

J: TRBJ1-1
V: TRBV12-3/TRBV12-4
length: 18
size: .
D: TRBD1
DNA: TGTGCCAGCAAACGCACCCGGGACAGAAGCTACCTGAACACTGAAGCTTTCTTT
CDR3: CASKRTRDRSYLNTEAFF

J: TRBJ2-1
V: TRBV6-6
length: 13
size: few
D: .
DNA: TGTGCCAGCAGTTCCGCTAGCCTCAATGGGCAGTTCTTC
CDR3: CASSSASLNGQFF

J: TRBJ2-5
V: TRBV24-1
length: 16
size: .
D: TRBD2
DNA: TGTGCCACCAGTGAGTTACTAGCGGGAGAGGTAGAGACCCAGTACTTC
CDR3: CATSELLAGEVETQYF

J: TRBJ1-1
V: TRBV7-2
length: 15
size: .
D: TRBD1
DNA: TGTGCCAGCAGCTCCCAGGGGGATCGGAACACTGAAGCTTTCTTT
CDR3: CASSSQGDRNTEAFF

J: TRBJ1-2
V: TRBV28
length: 11
size: .
D: .
DNA: TGTGCCAGCAGTTTATGGGCGGGCTACACCTTC
CDR3: CASSLWAGYTF

J: TRBJ2-2
V: TRBV4-3
length: 16
size: few
D: TRBD2
DNA: TGCGCCAGCAGCCAAGCTAGCGGGAGGGGCACCGGGGAGCTGTTTTTT
CDR3: CASSQASGRGTGELFF

J: TRBJ1-4
V: TRBV11-2
length: 15
size: .
D: TRBD1
DNA: TGTGCCAGCAGCTCAACAGGGGGCGCGGGGGAAAAACTGTTTTTT
CDR3: CASSSTGGAGEKLFF

J: TRBJ1-4
V: TRBV5-1
length: 16
size: .
D: .
DNA: TGCGCCAGCAGCCCACTCGGGGGACTCTCGGATGAAAAACTGTTTTTT
CDR3: CASSPLGGLSDEKLFF

J: TRBJ2-3
V: TRBV5-5
length: 16
size: .
D: .
DNA: TGTGCCAGCAGCTTGGGGGCTGTCCCTAGCACAGATACGCAATATTTT
CDR3: CASSLGAVPSTDTQYF

J: TRBJ1-2
V: TRBV20-1
length: 13
size: few
D: TRBD1
DNA: TGCAGTGCTAGTCGAACAGGGGTAGGAGGCTACACCTTC
CDR3: CSASRTGVGGYTF

J: TRBJ1-3
V: TRBV6-5
length: 15
size: .
D: TRBD1
DNA: TGTGCCAGCAGTTACACGGACAGGGGTGGAAACACCATATATTTT
CDR3: CASSYTDRGGNTIYF

J: TRBJ2-2
V: TRBV7-9
length: 15
size: .
D: .
DNA: TGTGCCAGCAGCTTAGTGCCGGAGAACACCGGGGAGCTGTTTTTT
CDR3: CASSLVPENTGELFF

J: TRBJ1-3
V: TRBV15
length: 17
size: .
D: .
DNA: TGTGCCACCAGCAGAGGACAGTTACTTGGGACTGGAAACACCATATATTTT
CDR3: CATSRGQLLGTGNTIYF

J: TRBJ2-3
V: TRBV4-3
length: 13
size: .
D: .
DNA: TGCGCCAGCAGCTCCAACGGGGGAGTTACGCAGTATTTT
CDR3: CASSSNGGVTQYF

J: TRBJ2-6
V: TRBV6-1
length: 13
size: .
D: .
DNA: TGTGCCAGCTGTCCTTCTGGGGCCAACGTCCTGACTTTC
CDR3: CASCPSGANVLTF

J: TRBJ2-1
V: TRBV11-2
length: 13
size: .
D: .
DNA: TGTGCCAGCAGCTTCGGGTGGTACAATGAGCAGTTCTTC
CDR3: CASSFGWYNEQFF

J: TRBJ2-1
V: TRBV7-2
length: 15
size: few
D: TRBD1
DNA: TGTGCCAGCAGCTTAGCCGGGACAGCCTACAATGAGCAGTTCTTC
CDR3: CASSLAGTAYNEQFF

J: TRBJ1-6
V: TRBV7-2
length: 15
size: .
D: .
DNA: TGTGCCAGCAGCCCCAGTCAGGGTGGGAGGTCACCCCTCCACTTT
CDR3: CASSPSQGGRSPLHF

J: TRBJ1-2
V: TRBV7-9
length: 12
size: few
D: .
DNA: TGTGCCAGCAGCGGGGGGGTTTATGGCTACACCTTC
CDR3: CASSGGVYGYTF

J: TRBJ1-5
V: TRBV12-3/TRBV12-4
length: 15
size: few
D: TRBD1
DNA: TGTGCCAGCAGTAGGGGACAGGGGGGACATCAGCCCCAGCATTTT
CDR3: CASSRGQGGHQPQHF

J: TRBJ1-1
V: TRBV20-1
length: 13
size: .
D: TRBD1
DNA: TGCAGTGCAGACAGGGACCCGAACACTGAAGCTTTCTTT
CDR3: CSADRDPNTEAFF

J: TRBJ2-5
V: TRBV12-3/TRBV12-4
length: 14
size: few
D: .
DNA: TGTGCCAGCGGCCTAATAGGGCTTGCAGAGACCCAGTACTTC
CDR3: CASGLIGLAETQYF

J: TRBJ2-5
V: TRBV20-1
length: 14
size: few
D: TRBD1
DNA: TGCAGTGCTAGCCTACAGGGGCTGAGGGAGACCCAGTACTTC
CDR3: CSASLQGLRETQYF